The 27 T cell receptor beta chains in this list originate from one sample, sequenced in a study of shared clonotypes between healthy human individuals. CD8 cells regarded as naive lacked CD45RO, were positively chosen for CCR7, and omitted terminally differentiated effector memory CD45RA+ cells. TCRdb keeps only in-frame clones here, not all; method: immunoSEQ multiplex PCR. The sample records some 800,000 clones, 85% to 95% being singletons. The material sequenced was naive CD8+ T cells sorted from blood. These receptors were taken from a man aged 30-40 years in good health.

The chain employs TRBV14 and TRBJ1-2, with D possibly being TRBD1 (5 bases). Germline CDR1 SGHDN, CDR2 FVKESK. This CDR3 comprises 13 residues. V lost 1 base and J 8 bases, leaving 11 bases between the germline ends. CDR3: CASSQGGGQGYTF. CDR3 nucleotides: TGTGCCAGCAGCCAAGGGGGCGGGCAAGGCTACACCTTC.

This clone was observed once. The chain has TRBV30 and TRBJ1-2, with a possible D match to TRBD1 (6 bases). CDR3 length equals 12 residues. Germline V gives CDR1 GTSNPN, CDR2 SVGIG (reference sequence). V was shortened by 4 bases and J by 4 bases, with 10 bases between the two germline ends. The CDR3 region has the DNA TGTGCCTGGACAGGGGTGACCTATGGCTACACCTTC. Protein product: CAWTGVTYGYTF.

This clone was counted a single time. This rearrangement joins TRBV5-4 to TRBJ2-7, with no clear D. The germline CDR1 and CDR2 sequences are SGHNT and YYREEE (reference sequence). V was pared by 1 base and J by 3 bases, with 17 bases between. The CDR3 is 16 amino acids. The DNA for the CDR3 is TGTGCCAGCAGCTTGAGTGGCTACCCTTCGGGCTACGAGCAGTACTTC. It is translated as CASSLSGYPSGYEQYF.

This clone has a handful of counts. The sample has other DNA sequences that encode this CDR3 too. The V and J genes are TRBV6-5 and TRBJ2-1, with 7 bases identical to TRBD2. This CDR3 contains 15 residues. CDR1 is MNHEY, CDR2 SVGAGI, per germline. V lost 0 bases to trimming and J lost 4 bases; unmatched junction nucleotides: 3. The chain's CDR3 is CASSYSRGGYNEQFF. DNA for the CDR3: TGTGCCAGCAGTTACTCCCGGGGAGGGTACAATGAGCAGTTCTTC.

The chain combines TRBV30 with TRBJ2-7; D unresolved. The germline V and J ends were trimmed by 1 base and 6 bases, with 10 bases remaining between them. CDR1 GTSNPN and CDR2 SVGIG come from the germline V gene (reference sequence). CDR3 length: 12 residues. CDR3 DNA sequence: TGTGCCTGGAGTGAAGGGTATAGCGAGCAGTACTTC. It yields the protein CAWSEGYSEQYF. The variable domain in full, completed from reference TRBV30 and TRBJ2-7, reads SQTIHQWPATLVQPVGSPLSLECTVEGTSNPNLYWYRQAAGRGLQLLFYSVGIGQISSEVPQNLSASRPQDRQFILSSKKLLLSDSGFYLCAWSEGYSEQYFGPGTRLTVT.

The J gene is TRBJ1-2, the V gene TRBV28; the D is unclear. The CDR3 loop spans 13 amino acids. V was clipped by 4 bases and J by 5 bases, with 11 bases between them. Germline V gives CDR1 MDHEN, CDR2 SYDVKM. Here the CDR3 DNA reads TGTGCCAGCAGTTACGGGTTCCCTTATGGCTACACCTTC. Its protein product is CASSYGFPYGYTF.

In its sample, this clone was seen once. Other DNA sequences in the same sample also yield this CDR3. The chain recombines TRBV20-1 with TRBJ2-1; D unresolved. The CDR3 runs to 10 residues. Germline V gene data show CDR1 as DFQATT and CDR2 as SNEGSKA (reference sequence). The V end was cut by 1 base, the J end by 9 bases, with 4 bases between. The CDR3 loop reads CSARGGEQFF. In nucleotides, the CDR3 is TGCAGTGCTAGAGGCGGTGAGCAGTTCTTC.

V is TRBV7-3 and J is TRBJ2-1, with 8 bases fitting TRBD1. Germline lookup yields CDR1 SGHTA and CDR2 FQGTGA. The CDR3 extends over 13 amino acids. V shed 5 bases and J 9 bases; nucleotides not matched to a gene: 6. The CDR3 DNA reads as TGTGCCAGCAGCCCCGGACAGGGCGGTGAGCAGTTCTTC. Residues: CASSPGQGGEQFF.

The rearrangement joins TRBV6-6 to TRBJ2-1; TRBD2 agrees at 9 bases. The germline gives CDR1 MNHNY, CDR2 SVGAGI (reference sequence). The ends lost 0 bases at V and 6 bases at J; junction bases unmatched: 3. The CDR3 contains 15 residues. The CDR3 nucleotides are TGTGCCAGCAGTTACTCGGCGGGAGGGTCCAATGAGCAGTTCTTC. Its protein is CASSYSAGGSNEQFF.

As regards this clone: The sample contains more than one DNA sequence encoding this CDR3. J is TRBJ1-5 and V is TRBV7-9; no definite D call. CDR3 length equals 14 residues. Trimming cost V 5 bases and J 0 bases, with 8 bases left between them. Germline V gene lookup returns CDR1 SEHNR and CDR2 FQNEAQ (reference sequence). The CDR3 protein is CASSPPYSNQPQHF. DNA for the CDR3: TGTGCCAGCAGCCCACCCTATAGCAATCAGCCCCAGCATTTT. Based on the CDR3 plus reference TRBV7-9 and TRBJ1-5, the full variable domain is DTGVSQNPRHKITKRGQNVTFRCDPISEHNRLYWYRQTLGQGPEFLTYFQNEAQLEKSRLLSDRFSAERPKGSFSTLEIQRTEQGDSAMYLCASSPPYSNQPQHFGDGTRLSIL.

V usage is TRBV4-2 and J usage is TRBJ2-1, with 9 nucleotides matching TRBD1. After removal of 3 bases from V and 4 bases from J, the junction contained 7 bases not matched to a gene. The CDR3 runs to 16 residues. The germline V gene encodes CDR1 LGHNA and CDR2 YNFKEQ. CDR3 amino acids: CASSQEGQGGYNEQFF. The CDR3 coding sequence is TGTGCCAGCAGCCAGGAGGGACAGGGAGGATACAATGAGCAGTTCTTC.

The chain recombines TRBV29-1 with TRBJ2-2; D gene ambiguous. Deletions cut 4 bases from V and 7 bases from J, with 13 bases between. This CDR3 region has 13 residues. In germline, CDR1 is SQVTM, CDR2 ANQGSEA. For the CDR3, the DNA is TGCAGCGTTGTTGTCCATGCAGACGGGGAGCTGTTTTTT. It encodes CSVVVHADGELFF.

The chain carries TRBV19 and TRBJ2-2, with D possibly being TRBD1 (5 bases). V was trimmed by 5 bases and J by 9 bases, leaving 13 bases between them. This CDR3 has 13 residues. Germline CDR1 LNHDA, CDR2 SQIVND (reference sequence). This chain's CDR3 is CASSSTGFRELFF. In nucleotides, the CDR3 is TGTGCCAGTAGTTCAACAGGTTTCCGGGAGCTGTTTTTT.

This chain's CDR3 is CASSPEAAGGYEQFF. CDR3 in DNA: TGTGCCAGCAGCCCAGAGGCGGCAGGGGGCTATGAGCAGTTCTTC. The gene calls are TRBV7-8 and TRBJ2-1, with 8 bases identical to TRBD1. This CDR3 region has 15 residues. Germline V gene data show CDR1 as SGHVS and CDR2 as FQNEAQ. With V trimmed by 5 bases and J by 8 bases, 11 bases remained unmatched. The variable domain in full, with the rest retrieved from reference TRBV7-8 and TRBJ2-1, is GAGVSQSPRYKVAKRGQDVALRCDPISGHVSLFWYQQALGQGPEFLTYFQNEAQLDKSGLPSDRFFAERPEGSVSTLKIQRTQQEDSAVYLCASSPEAAGGYEQFFGPGTRLTVL.

Of note for this clone: Mismatch with germline at one junction end may stem from a read error. The gene calls are TRBV7-2 and TRBJ1-2; D not certain. The CDR3 is made up of 14 amino acids. Germline CDR1 and CDR2: SGHTA and FQGNSA. The DNA for the CDR3 is TGTGCCAGCAGCCTAGCAACACTTAACTATGGCTACACCTTC. As protein: CASSLATLNYGYTF.

This clone has more than one count but fewer than ten. This chain uses TRBV2 with TRBJ1-2, with D perhaps TRBD1 (6 bases). The CDR3 length is 12 residues. V was pared by 6 bases and J by 5 bases, with 10 bases between. Germline CDR1 reads SNHLY; CDR2 reads FYNNEI. CDR3 DNA: TGTGCCAGCAGGGACAGCCTTTATGGCTACACCTTC. Residues: CASRDSLYGYTF.

The V and J genes are TRBV4-1 and TRBJ2-7; TRBD1 agrees at 8 bases. Trimming removed 6 bases from V and 2 bases from J; junction bases left unmatched: 9. The CDR3 covers 15 residues. Germline CDR1 and CDR2: MGHRA and YSYEKL. The DNA for the CDR3 is TGCGCCAGCAGTTATAGAGACAGGGGCACCTACGAGCAGTACTTC. Encoded protein: CASSYRDRGTYEQYF.

The CDR3 spells CASSGTPSSYEQYF. The CDR3 nucleotides are TGTGCCAGCAGCGGGACTCCCAGCTCCTACGAGCAGTACTTC. The chain couples TRBV6-6 to TRBJ2-7; a possible D gene is TRBD2 (6 bases). V lost 6 bases and J 0 bases, leaving 12 bases between the germline ends. Germline lookup yields CDR1 MNHNY and CDR2 SVGAGI (reference sequence). The CDR3 length is 14 residues.

With regard to this clone: Distinct nucleotide sequences in the sample also encode this CDR3. The V and J genes are TRBV27 and TRBJ1-5; 7 nucleotides align to TRBD1. V shed 6 bases, J shed 1 base, and the junction held 3 bases outside the gene matches. The germline V gene encodes CDR1 MNHEY and CDR2 SMNVEV (reference sequence). The CDR3 covers 14 residues. The CDR3 is CASSLGQSNQPQHF. As DNA, the CDR3 is TGTGCCAGCAGCTTGGGACAGAGCAATCAGCCCCAGCATTTT.

V usage is TRBV7-8 and J usage is TRBJ2-7; possibly TRBD1 for D (6 bases). V lost 5 bases, J lost 4 bases, and 12 bases lay in between. The germline V gene has CDR1 SGHVS and CDR2 FQNEAQ. The CDR3 extends over 13 amino acids. The CDR3 protein is CASSGTRRYEQYF. The CDR3 coding sequence is TGTGCCAGCAGCGGGACAAGAAGATACGAGCAGTACTTC.

The gene calls are TRBV9 and TRBJ2-1, with D possibly being TRBD1 or TRBD2 (6 bases each). The CDR3 spans 15 residues. CDR1 and CDR2 (germline): SGDLS, YYNGEE. V lost 1 base to trimming and J lost 1 base, with 9 bases between them. CDR3 nucleotide sequence: TGTGCCAGCAGCGTAAGGGGGGAATCCTACAATGAGCAGTTCTTC. Protein product: CASSVRGESYNEQFF. The whole variable domain, remainder taken from reference TRBV9 and TRBJ2-1, is DSGVTQTPKHLITATGQRVTLRCSPRSGDLSVYWYQQSLDQGLQFLIQYYNGEERAKGNILERFSAQQFPDLHSELNLSSLELGDSALYFCASSVRGESYNEQFFGPGTRLTVL.

A single count supports this clone. CDR3 region: CASSLEAGAPGEQYF. The CDR3, as DNA: TGCGCCAGCAGCTTAGAGGCGGGTGCCCCAGGCGAGCAGTACTTC. V usage is TRBV5-1 and J usage is TRBJ2-7; tentative D call: TRBD2 (5 bases). The CDR3 loop spans 15 amino acids. V lost 2 bases to trimming and J lost 6 bases, with 18 bases between them. Germline V gene sequence: CDR1 SGHRS, CDR2 YFSETQ.

CDR3 DNA: TGTGCCAGCAGCGGACGATCCGGGGAGCTGTTTTTT. It encodes CASSGRSGELFF. This rearrangement joins TRBV7-8 to TRBJ2-2, with D uncertain. The CDR3 is 12 residues long. With 5 bases removed from V and 6 bases from J, the gap between germline ends came to 7 bases. In germline, CDR1 is SGHVS, CDR2 FQNEAQ.

About this clone: Other nucleotide sequences from this sample produce the same CDR3. This sequence joins TRBV15 and TRBJ1-1; D call uncertain. CDR3 length equals 13 residues. V lost 0 bases, J lost 0 bases, and 2 bases lay in between. CDR1 and CDR2 from the germline V gene are LNHNV and YYDKDF (reference sequence). The CDR3 is CATSREMNTEAFF. CDR3 bases: TGTGCCACCAGCAGAGAGATGAACACTGAAGCTTTCTTT.

V and J are TRBV29-1 and TRBJ2-7; a possible D gene is TRBD1 (8 bases). Germline values: CDR1 SQVTM, CDR2 ANQGSEA. This CDR3 spans 13 amino acids. Trimming removed 7 bases from V and 2 bases from J, with 15 bases in between. This CDR3 is CSARGGQAYEQYF. The CDR3 DNA reads TGCAGCGCCAGGGGGGGACAGGCCTACGAGCAGTACTTC.

The chain joins TRBV7-6 to TRBJ2-1; TRBD2 aligns across 7 bases. Germline lookup yields CDR1 SGHVS and CDR2 FNYEAQ. Trimming removed 2 bases from V and 0 bases from J; junction bases left unmatched: 10. This CDR3 contains 18 residues. CDR3 loop: CASSLFLGSGRSYNEQFF. DNA of the CDR3: TGTGCCAGCAGCTTATTTCTGGGTAGCGGGCGCTCCTACAATGAGCAGTTCTTC.

The chain uses TRBV28 and TRBJ2-5; D tentatively reads TRBD1 or TRBD2 (5 bases each). V shed 6 bases and J shed 14 bases, with 31 bases lying between them. The germline V gene encodes CDR1 MDHEN and CDR2 SYDVKM. There are 16 residues in the CDR3. The CDR3 DNA follows: TGTGCCAGCAGCCCCAGGCCACCGGGACCTCATTTTTTAGGTTACTTC. It specifies CASSPRPPGPHFLGYF. Together with reference TRBV28 and TRBJ2-5, the CDR3 gives the full variable domain: DVKVTQSSRYLVKRTGEKVFLECVQDMDHENMFWYRQDPGLGLRLIYFSYDVKMKEKGDIPEGYSVSREKKERFSLILESASTNQTSMYLCASSPRPPGPHFLGYFGPGTRLLVL.